This TCR beta chain was found in a study of T-cell memory formation after mild COVID-19. Comment on this clonotype: Its antigen is unidentified.

Study observations and caveats: The study found contracting CD4+ clones mainly in CM and EM and contracting CD8+ clones in EMRA.

5'RACE primed from the constant segment yielded TCR alpha and TCR beta cDNA libraries bearing sample barcodes and UMIs. Using its own MiXCR run on the 5' RACE reads, TCRdb lists one record per CDR3 protein. The table shows hundreds of thousands of distinct CDR3 sequences, with less than 25% occurring only once. This clonotype was obtained from an adult woman who had mild COVID-19 (a few samples of this study predate the infection). Cell type and time point are not known. The sample was PBMCs or a T cell subset sorted from them (not recorded which).

CDR3 sequence: CASSLRRELTYEQYF. The CDR3 bases are TGTGCCAGCAGCTTAAGGCGGGAGCTCACCTACGAGCAGTACTTC. The V call is TRBV7-8, the J call TRBJ2-7; TRBD2 matches 7 bases. Germline CDR1 SGHVS, CDR2 FQNEAQ. This CDR3 spans 15 amino acids. J was trimmed by 2 bases and V by 2 bases; bases with no gene match: 6.